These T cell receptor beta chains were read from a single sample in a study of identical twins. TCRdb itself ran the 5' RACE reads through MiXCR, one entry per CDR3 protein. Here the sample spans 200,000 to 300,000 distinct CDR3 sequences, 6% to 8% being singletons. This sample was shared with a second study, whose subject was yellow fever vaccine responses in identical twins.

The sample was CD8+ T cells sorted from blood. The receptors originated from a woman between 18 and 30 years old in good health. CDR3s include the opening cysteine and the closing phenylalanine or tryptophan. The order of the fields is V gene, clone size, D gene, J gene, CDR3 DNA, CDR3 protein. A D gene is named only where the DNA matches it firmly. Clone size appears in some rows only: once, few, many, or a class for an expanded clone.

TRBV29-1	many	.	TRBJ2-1	TGCAGCGTTGTTTCATGGGGGGATATCGGGAATGAGCAGTTCTTC	CSVVSWGDIGNEQFF
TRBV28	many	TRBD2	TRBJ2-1	TGTGCCAGCAGTTACTCCGGGACTAGGTTGTACAATGAGCAGTTCTTC	CASSYSGTRLYNEQFF
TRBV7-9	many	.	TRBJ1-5	TGTGCCAGCAGCTTAGGTTCCGGGGGCAACCAGCCCCAGCATTTT	CASSLGSGGNQPQHF
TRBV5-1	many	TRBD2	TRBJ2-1	TGCGCCAGCAGCTGGGAGGGAGCAGGAGGTAATGAGCAGTTCTTC	CASSWEGAGGNEQFF
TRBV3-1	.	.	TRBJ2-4	TGTGCCAGCAGCCCAACCGGGACCCTAACCGGCGGGGACATTCAGTACTTC	CASSPTGTLTGGDIQYF
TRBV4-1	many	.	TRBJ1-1	TGCGCCAGCAGCCAAGATCACGGGGGGACTGAAGCTTTCTTT	CASSQDHGGTEAFF
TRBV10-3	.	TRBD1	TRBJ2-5	TGTGCCATCAGTGATATGGTGACAGGGGGCGAAGAGACCCAGTACTTC	CAISDMVTGGEETQYF
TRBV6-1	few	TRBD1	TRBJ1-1	TGTGCCAGCACCCCCTTACAGGGGTGGACTGAAGCTTTCTTT	CASTPLQGWTEAFF
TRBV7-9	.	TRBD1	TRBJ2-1	TGTGCCAGCACGGGGGGACAGGGGAACAATGAGCAGTTCTTC	CASTGGQGNNEQFF
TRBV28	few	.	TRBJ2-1	TGTGCCAGCAGTTTCCAGACCTCCTACAATGAGCAGTTCTTC	CASSFQTSYNEQFF